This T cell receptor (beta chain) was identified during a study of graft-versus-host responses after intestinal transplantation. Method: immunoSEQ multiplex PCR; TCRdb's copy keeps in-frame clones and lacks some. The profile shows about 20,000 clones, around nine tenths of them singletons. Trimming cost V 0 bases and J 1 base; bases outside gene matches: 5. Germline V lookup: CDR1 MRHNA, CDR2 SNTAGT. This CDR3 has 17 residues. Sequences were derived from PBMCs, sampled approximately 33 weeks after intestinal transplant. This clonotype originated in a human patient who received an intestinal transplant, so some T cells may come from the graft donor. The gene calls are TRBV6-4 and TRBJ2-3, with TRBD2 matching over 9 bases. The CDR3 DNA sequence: TGTGCCAGCAGTGACTCGCCCGCGGGGGGGGGCACAGATACGCAGTATTTT. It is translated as CASSDSPAGGGTDTQYF.